What follows are 29 T cell receptor beta chains derived from one specimen sequenced in a study of shared clonotypes between healthy human individuals. Sequencing was performed with immunoSEQ multiplex PCR; in TCRdb, only in-frame clones are kept and a portion is missing. Here the sample spans 950,000 to 1,300,000 clones, about 70% being singletons. Sequenced material: memory CD4+ T cells sorted from blood. Subset given: CD45RA-negative fraction. All receptors come from a man between 18 and 35 years old in good health.

This clone has just one count. The chain employs TRBV5-1 and TRBJ2-7; D not resolved. The V end lost 5 bases, the J end lost 7 bases, and 13 bases lay between the germline ends. The CDR3 sequence is 12 residues long. Germline CDR1 reads SGHRS; CDR2 reads YFSETQ. The CDR3 DNA follows: TGCGCCAGCAGTCCTCAAACCCTGGAGCAGTACTTC. This translates into CASSPQTLEQYF.

CDR3 protein: CASSPGTGGDTEAFF. For the CDR3, the DNA is TGTGCCAGCTCGCCCGGGACAGGGGGTGACACTGAAGCTTTCTTT. This rearrangement joins TRBV18 to TRBJ1-1, with 11 bases identical to TRBD1. The CDR3 covers 15 residues. Trimming at V came to 6 bases and at J to 3 bases, leaving 6 bases not matched to a gene. Germline assignment: CDR1 KGHSH and CDR2 LQKENI.

The DNA for the CDR3 is TGTGCCAGCACCCATGATAGTCCCCGGAGGGTCATTCAGTACTTC. Residues: CASTHDSPRRVIQYF. The chain is built from TRBV6-6 and TRBJ2-4, with D maybe TRBD2 (6 bases). Germline V CDR1 and CDR2: MNHNY, SVGAGI (reference sequence). Trimming pared 7 bases from V and 9 bases from J, leaving 22 bases between. The CDR3 totals 15 residues.

This clone was observed once. The V gene is TRBV7-2, the J gene TRBJ2-7; D is possibly TRBD2 (5 bases). Germline loops: CDR1 SGHTA, CDR2 FQGNSA. Trimming cost V 5 bases and J 1 base, with 18 bases left between them. The CDR3 totals 16 residues. CDR3 nucleotides: TGTGCCAGCAGCCCTTCCCAAGCGGTTAGTTCCTACGAGCAGTACTTC. As protein: CASSPSQAVSSYEQYF.

The table lists this clone with a few counts. This sequence joins TRBV5-4 and TRBJ2-5; D not resolved. Germline V gene lookup returns CDR1 SGHNT and CDR2 YYREEE (reference sequence). V lost 3 bases and J lost 7, with 7 bases in between. The CDR3 runs 11 residues. CDR3 in DNA: TGTGCCAGCAGCTCGTTGGGGACCCAGTACTTC. This gives the protein CASSSLGTQYF.

The CDR3 nucleotides read TGTGCCTGGAGCGGGGGGGCCGGAGCAGATACGCAGTATTTT. Protein: CAWSGGAGADTQYF. This chain links TRBV30 with TRBJ2-3; 8 nucleotides line up with TRBD2. This CDR3 comprises 14 residues. V was pared by 3 bases and J by 4 bases, with 6 bases of the junction left unmatched. Germline V gene data show CDR1 as GTSNPN and CDR2 as SVGIG (reference sequence).

V usage is TRBV6-1 and J usage is TRBJ1-5, with a possible D match to TRBD1 (6 bases). Germline loops: CDR1 MNHNS, CDR2 SASEGT. V was trimmed by 4 bases and J by 2 bases, leaving 18 bases between them. The CDR3 covers 17 residues. CDR3 sequence (DNA): TGTGCCAGCAGTGTCCAGCGGACAGTTGAGCGCAATCAGCCCCAGCATTTT. It translates to CASSVQRTVERNQPQHF.

V is TRBV28 and J is TRBJ1-2; TRBD1 matches at 10 bases. CDR1 is MDHEN, CDR2 SYDVKM, per germline. V lost 3 bases and J lost 7; bases outside the gene matches: 11. The CDR3 is 16 amino acids. The CDR3 DNA reads TGTGCCAGCAGTTTGTATAGACAGGGGGCTGAGGCTGGCTACACCTTC. This codes for CASSLYRQGAEAGYTF.

The chain recombines TRBV18 with TRBJ1-2; weak D call: TRBD1 (5 bases). Between the trimmed V and J ends, which lost 3 bases and 5 bases, there was a span of 16 bases. The CDR3 totals 15 residues. Germline-derived CDR1 and CDR2 are KGHSH and LQKENI. CDR3 loop: CASSPGSRALYGYTF. The CDR3, as DNA: TGTGCCAGCTCACCTGGGTCCAGGGCCCTTTATGGCTACACCTTC.

This rearrangement joins TRBV6-1 to TRBJ1-6, with no clear D. Trimming removed 6 bases from V and 8 bases from J, with 14 bases in between. This CDR3 has 14 amino acids. The germline V gene has CDR1 MNHNS and CDR2 SASEGT. CDR3 nucleotide sequence: TGTGCCAGCAGGGCCGGGGTCGGACATTCACCCCTCCACTTT. This codes for CASRAGVGHSPLHF.

On this clone itself: Other nucleotide sequences from this sample produce the same CDR3. The chain combines TRBV18 with TRBJ2-7; no clear D. Germline lookup yields CDR1 KGHSH and CDR2 LQKENI. This CDR3 comprises 13 residues. V was shortened by 0 bases and J by 4 bases, with 7 bases between the two germline ends. For the CDR3, the DNA is TGTGCCAGCTCACCACCGGCAGCATACGAGCAGTACTTC. Protein product: CASSPPAAYEQYF.

The V gene is TRBV5-5, the J gene TRBJ2-2; possibly TRBD1 or TRBD2 for D (5 bases each). Germline V gene sequence: CDR1 SGHKS, CDR2 YYEKEE (reference sequence). The V and J ends lost 2 bases and 7 bases respectively, with 9 bases between them. The CDR3 totals 13 residues. The CDR3 coding sequence is TGTGCCAGCAGCTTTGGGGGTGGCGGGGAGCTGTTTTTT. It is translated as CASSFGGGGELFF.

Here the CDR3 reads CASSFGVGELFF. CDR3 nucleotide sequence: TGTGCCAGCAGCTTCGGTGTCGGGGAGCTGTTTTTT. The chain links TRBV7-2 to TRBJ2-2; D gene uncertain. Trimming left V 3 bases short and J 7 bases short, with 6 bases between. Germline values: CDR1 SGHTA, CDR2 FQGNSA. The CDR3 has 12 residues.

The table lists this clone with a few counts. The chain couples TRBV19 to TRBJ2-6; no reliable D call. The germline V gene has CDR1 LNHDA and CDR2 SQIVND (reference sequence). The germline V and J ends were trimmed by 4 bases and 0 bases, with 7 bases remaining between them. This CDR3 has 15 residues. The CDR3 here is CASSKDPSGANVLTF. CDR3 sequence (DNA): TGTGCCAGTAGTAAGGATCCCTCTGGGGCCAACGTCCTGACTTTC.

This chain connects TRBV7-2 to TRBJ2-7; weak D call: TRBD1 (6 bases). Germline lookup yields CDR1 SGHTA and CDR2 FQGNSA. V was trimmed by 5 bases and J by 0 bases, leaving 14 bases between them. The CDR3 contains 15 residues. CDR3 sequence: CASSPWTDSSYEQYF. The CDR3 DNA reads TGTGCCAGCAGCCCTTGGACAGATAGCTCCTACGAGCAGTACTTC.

V is TRBV7-9 and J is TRBJ1-1, with a weak D call TRBD1 (5 bases). Germline V gene sequence: CDR1 SEHNR, CDR2 FQNEAQ (reference sequence). There are 13 residues in the CDR3. The V gene lost 5 bases and the J gene lost 8 bases, with 15 bases spanning the gap. CDR3 region: CASSPHPRDEAFF. The CDR3 nucleotides are TGTGCCAGCAGCCCACACCCCAGGGACGAAGCTTTCTTT.

The CDR3 loop is CASSPGTGGPGQPQHF. The CDR3 nucleotides read TGTGCCAGCTCCCCCGGGACAGGGGGCCCAGGTCAGCCCCAGCATTTT. J is TRBJ1-5 and V is TRBV27; 12 nucleotides align to TRBD1. This CDR3 region has 16 residues. Germline V gives CDR1 MNHEY, CDR2 SMNVEV (reference sequence). Unmatched junction bases numbered 11, after V lost 8 bases and J lost 6 bases.

The chain couples TRBV5-8 to TRBJ2-2; the match to TRBD1 covers 7 bases. The V segment lost 4 bases and the J segment 3 bases; nucleotides outside the gene matches: 6. This CDR3 contains 15 residues. Germline V gene data show CDR1 as SGHTS and CDR2 as YDEGEE. The CDR3 DNA follows: TGTGCCAGCAGCCGGAGAGGGGGCGACACCGGGGAGCTGTTTTTT. Encoded protein: CASSRRGGDTGELFF.

The chain uses TRBV19 and TRBJ2-2; TRBD1 matches 7 bases. The CDR3 spans 15 residues. Trimming at V came to 7 bases and at J to 1 base, leaving 6 bases not matched to a gene. CDR1 is LNHDA, CDR2 SQIVND, per germline (reference sequence). CDR3 protein: CASTPQGVNTGELFF. As DNA, the CDR3 is TGTGCCAGTACCCCTCAGGGGGTGAACACCGGGGAGCTGTTTTTT.

The rearrangement joins TRBV7-8 to TRBJ1-4; D is unclear. Germline V CDR1 and CDR2: SGHVS, FQNEAQ. The V end lost 1 base, the J end lost 5 bases, and 14 bases lay between the germline ends. The CDR3 sequence is 16 residues long. CDR3 nucleotides: TGTGCCAGCAGCTTAGGGTCAGGAAGTTTAAATGAAAAACTGTTTTTT. This codes for CASSLGSGSLNEKLFF.

The J gene is TRBJ2-7, the V gene TRBV11-3, with 8 nucleotides matching TRBD2. This CDR3 is 18 amino acids long. The J segment lost 0 bases and the V segment lost 10 bases, leaving 20 bases of the junction unmatched. The germline CDR1 and CDR2 sequences are SGHNT and YENEEA. The CDR3 sequence is CANSTGTRCVYLSYEQYF. For the CDR3, the DNA is TGTGCCAACTCAACCGGGACTAGATGTGTTTACCTCTCCTACGAGCAGTACTTC.

This clone was observed once. V usage is TRBV7-2 and J usage is TRBJ2-5; 11 nucleotides align to TRBD2. Trimming cost V 3 bases and J 5 bases; bases outside gene matches: 8. Germline CDR1 is SGHTA and CDR2 is FQGNSA. CDR3 length equals 16 residues. CDR3: CASSFSGRASGETQYF. CDR3 coding DNA: TGTGCCAGCAGCTTTAGCGGGAGGGCCAGCGGGGAGACCCAGTACTTC. The whole variable domain, filled in from reference TRBV7-2 and TRBJ2-5, reads GAGVSQSPSNKVTEKGKDVELRCDPISGHTALYWYRQSLGQGLEFLIYFQGNSAPDKSGLPSDRFSAERTGGSVSTLTIQRTQQEDSAVYLCASSFSGRASGETQYFGPGTRLLVL.

Turning to this clone: It may be a read error: a sequence one base away is much more abundant. The same CDR3 is also encoded by other DNA sequences in this sample. The V and J genes are TRBV30 and TRBJ2-7; D is unresolved. The V end was cut by 3 bases, the J end by 0 bases, with 6 bases between. CDR3 length equals 12 residues. In germline, CDR1 is GTSNPN, CDR2 SVGIG (reference sequence). This chain's CDR3 is CAWRGLSYEQYF. The CDR3 coding sequence is TGTGCCTGGAGGGGTCTCTCCTACGAGCAGTACTTC.

The rearrangement joins TRBV28 to TRBJ1-2; possibly TRBD1 for D (6 bases). Trimming left V 5 bases short and J 5 bases short, with 12 bases between. The length of the CDR3 is 13 residues. Germline V gene lookup returns CDR1 MDHEN and CDR2 SYDVKM. Written as DNA, the CDR3 is TGTGCCAGCAGTCACAGGACAGTTTATGGCTACACCTTC. The encoded protein is CASSHRTVYGYTF.

The chain uses TRBV27 and TRBJ2-2, with a weak D call TRBD1 (5 bases). V was cut by 6 bases and J by 0 bases, with 17 bases left in between. There are 17 residues in the CDR3. From germline, CDR1 is MNHEY and CDR2 SMNVEV (reference sequence). The CDR3 nucleotides are TGTGCCAGCAGCCGAACCTCAGGGTACTCGAACACCGGGGAGCTGTTTTTT. Translating gives CASSRTSGYSNTGELFF.

This sequence joins TRBV14 and TRBJ2-1; either TRBD1 or TRBD2 may supply D (5 bases each). Germline CDR1 and CDR2: SGHDN and FVKESK. This CDR3 has 13 residues. V was trimmed by 0 bases and J by 10 bases, leaving 10 bases between them. The CDR3 loop is CASSQDPWGEQFF. CDR3 DNA sequence: TGTGCCAGCAGCCAAGATCCCTGGGGGGAGCAGTTCTTC.

This sequence joins TRBV6-1 and TRBJ2-6; unclear D gene. V lost 1 base and J 12 bases, leaving 10 bases between the germline ends. CDR3 size: 13 residues. Germline CDR1 MNHNS, CDR2 SASEGT. The CDR3 DNA sequence: TGTGCCAGCAGTGAAGGGGGTTCAGGCGTCCTGACTTTC. Protein sequence: CASSEGGSGVLTF.

CDR3 DNA: TGTGCCAGCAGCCCGGACAGGGTGCTGTACGAGCAGTACTTC. This gives the protein CASSPDRVLYEQYF. The genes are TRBV7-8 and TRBJ2-7, with 8 bases matching TRBD1. The CDR3 is 14 amino acids. The trim removed 5 bases at V and 4 bases at J, leaving 7 bases unmatched. Germline V gene sequence: CDR1 SGHVS, CDR2 FQNEAQ.

The V call is TRBV4-3, the J call TRBJ1-4, with 10 nucleotides matching TRBD1. After removal of 3 bases from V and 1 base from J, the junction contained 2 bases not matched to a gene. CDR1 and CDR2 (germline): LGHNA, YSLEER. The CDR3 runs 16 residues. CDR3 sequence reads: CASSHGQGGTNEKLFF. The CDR3 DNA reads as TGCGCCAGCAGCCACGGACAGGGGGGAACTAATGAAAAACTGTTTTTT.